This T cell receptor (beta chain) stems from a study of spatial heterogeneity in lung cancer. Study-wide background: Alpha-chain sequences were detected in numbers that were consistently lower than beta-chain sequences.

Using its own MiXCR run on the 5' RACE reads, TCRdb lists one record per CDR3 protein. The sample contains 55,000 to 70,000 distinct CDR3 sequences, around 6% of which appear only once. This clonotype has a single count. It may be a read error: a sequence one base away is much more abundant. Time point: sample taken at primary tumor resection. There were 72 donors, all of them untreated patients with early-stage non-small cell lung cancer. In germline, CDR1 is SGHTA, CDR2 FQGNSA. The CDR3 sequence is 12 residues long. V gene TRBV7-2 combines with J gene TRBJ1-6, with a weak D call TRBD1 (5 bases). The sequences come from PBMCs, collected at surgery. This receptor was identified in a female donor with early-stage non-small cell lung cancer. CDR3: CARSSVWGPLHF. For the CDR3, the DNA is TGTGCCAGGAGCTCGGTCTGGGGGCCCCTCCACTTT.